These 10 T cell receptor beta chains were sequenced from one sample in a study of T cell clonality in common variable immunodeficiency. Findings of the study overall: In common variable immunodeficiency, TCR beta chains reportedly carried fewer deletions and N-nucleotide insertions.

The repertoire was sequenced with immunoSEQ multiplex PCR; TCRdb's copy has only in-frame clones and lacks some. The data show under 40,000 clones, with none appearing a single time. No antigen has been identified for these receptors. The sample taken for sequencing was peripheral blood mononuclear cells. These receptors came from a human donor with common variable immunodeficiency.

Note on this clone: The read halts 3 residues ahead of the CDR3 end, with the missing end drawn from the germline J gene. The genes are TRBV30 and TRBJ1-1, with D possibly being TRBD1 (5 bases). CDR1 GTSNPN and CDR2 SVGIG come from the germline V gene (reference sequence). CDR3 size: 12 residues. Trimming left V 5 bases short and J 5 bases short, with 12 bases between. The chain's CDR3 is CAWGGVGTEAFF. The covered CDR3 bases are TGTGCCTGGGGGGGGGTGGGTACTGAA. The whole variable domain, filled in from reference TRBV30 and TRBJ1-1, reads SQTIHQWPATLVQPVGSPLSLECTVEGTSNPNLYWYRQAAGRGLQLLFYSVGIGQISSEVPQNLSASRPQDRQFILSSKKLLLSDSGFYLCAWGGVGTEAFFGQGTRLTVV.

The sample holds many counts of this clone. The CDR3 end is not reached by the read, which stops 3 residues before it; the germline J gene fills it in. The chain recombines TRBV6-1 with TRBJ1-2; D perhaps matches TRBD1 (5 bases). Between the trimmed V and J ends, which lost 3 bases and 7 bases, there was a span of 12 bases. The CDR3 has 13 amino acids. CDR1 is MNHNS, CDR2 SASEGT, per germline. The CDR3 DNA, read in part, is TGTGCCAGCAGTGAGGGGGGGGTAGGTGGC. Protein sequence: CASSEGGVGG. The whole CDR3 reads CASSEGGVGGYTF.

In this sample, this clone turned up many times. The read ends 3 residues before the CDR3 terminus; that terminus is restored from the germline J gene. The V and J genes are TRBV5-1 and TRBJ2-7; maybe TRBD1 (5 bases). The CDR3 runs to 12 residues. Germline CDR1 reads SGHRS; CDR2 reads YFSETQ. Between the trimmed V and J ends, which lost 1 base and 6 bases, there was a span of 8 bases. The CDR3 spells CASSLIQGEQYF. The part of the CDR3 DNA that was read is TGCGCCAGCAGCTTGATTCAGGGCGAG. Full variable domain (outside the CDR3, taken from reference TRBV5-1 and TRBJ2-7): KAGVTQTPRYLIKTRGQQVTLSCSPISGHRSVSWYQQTPGQGLQFLFEYFSETQRNKGNFPGRFSGRQFSNSRSEMNVSTLELGDSALYLCASSLIQGEQYFGPGTRLTVT.

As concerns this clone: The read finishes 3 residues shy of the CDR3 end, and the germline J gene is used to complete it. The chain employs TRBV29-1 and TRBJ2-7; D unclear. The CDR3 contains 17 residues. V lost 0 bases and J lost 0, with 18 bases in between. Germline CDR1 is SQVTM and CDR2 is ANQGSEA. The CDR3 is CSVEDVSDSSSSYEQYF. CDR3 DNA, as far as it was read: TGCAGCGTTGAAGATGTGTCTGACTCCTCAAGCTCCTACGAG.

Turning to this clone: The missing CDR3 end, 3 residues past where the read stops, is filled in from the germline J gene. The chain is built from TRBV30 and TRBJ1-4; 9 nucleotides agree with TRBD1. CDR1 and CDR2 (germline): GTSNPN, SVGIG (reference sequence). The ends lost 5 bases at V and 6 bases at J; junction bases unmatched: 7. CDR3 length: 14 amino acids. Incomplete CDR3 DNA: TGTGCCTGGGCCCCGGGACAGGGTCATGAAAAA. This sequence encodes CAWAPGQGHEK. The entire CDR3 sequence reads CAWAPGQGHEKLFF.

This clone was detected ten times or more. Read data end 3 residues before the CDR3 end; the end is taken from the germline J gene. V and J are TRBV20-1 and TRBJ1-2; D might be TRBD1 (5 bases). This CDR3 spans 12 amino acids. The germline V gene encodes CDR1 DFQATT and CDR2 SNEGSKA (reference sequence). V dropped 6 bases and J dropped 3 bases, with 11 bases sitting between them. The sequenced CDR3 bases are TGCAGTGCGGTAGACAGCGACTATGGC. Amino acids: CSAVDSDYG. The complete CDR3 sequence is CSAVDSDYGYTF.

Note on this clone: Read data end 3 residues before the CDR3 end; the end is taken from the germline J gene. The chain combines TRBV7-9 with TRBJ1-2; possible D gene TRBD1, 5 bases. This CDR3 region has 15 residues. V lost 3 bases, J lost 2 bases, and 13 bases lay in between. The V gene's germline CDR1 is SEHNR and CDR2 FQNEAQ (reference sequence). The CDR3: CASSFLDTANYGYTF. CDR3 DNA, as far as it was read: TGTGCCAGCAGCTTCTTGGACACGGCCAACTATGGC.

As regards this clone: The observed sequence ends 3 residues before the CDR3 terminus, with the missing tail filled in from the germline J gene. The chain recombines TRBV7-9 with TRBJ2-7; D is unresolved. CDR1 is SEHNR, CDR2 FQNEAQ, per germline (reference sequence). V was cut by 1 base and J by 1 base, with 5 bases left in between. The CDR3 is 13 residues long. The CDR3 sequence is CASSLDGSYEQYF. The part of the CDR3 DNA that was read is TGTGCCAGCAGCTTAGACGGGTCCTACGAG.

There are a few counts of this clone. The read terminates 3 residues before the CDR3 end, so the remaining end is supplied by the germline J gene. The chain combines TRBV18 with TRBJ1-1; D is ambiguous. Germline CDR1 KGHSH, CDR2 LQKENI. The length of the CDR3 is 15 residues. The sequenced CDR3 bases are TGTGCCAGCTCACCTTCCTCGGGGAGGGTCTTGGGA. As protein: CASSPSSGRVLG. The complete CDR3 sequence is CASSPSSGRVLGAFF.

Remarks on this clone: The read terminates 3 residues before the CDR3 end, so the remaining end is supplied by the germline J gene. The rearrangement joins TRBV19 to TRBJ1-5; 7 positions match TRBD1. The CDR3 loop spans 18 amino acids. The germline V gene encodes CDR1 LNHDA and CDR2 SQIVND (reference sequence). V trimming: 0 bases; J trimming: 3 bases; junction bases outside the gene matches: 11. Incomplete CDR3 DNA: TGTGCCAGTAGTATAGAAGTAACAGGGGACTTGGACAATCAGCCC. Residues: CASSIEVTGDLDNQP. In full, the CDR3 reads CASSIEVTGDLDNQPQHF.